Sequencing of this TCR beta chain was carried out in a study of blood T cells in healthy people across ages. This clonotype was observed at least ten times. The antigen is unknown. Together with a sample-barcoded 5' primer, a J-beta primer mix was included in a second PCR lasting 7 to 11 cycles. TCRdb reanalysed the 5' RACE reads using MiXCR and keeps one entry per CDR3 protein. This table has 630,000 or so distinct CDR3 sequences, about 30% appearing once. Germline loops: CDR1 SGDLS, CDR2 YYNGEE. J gave up 3 bases and V 8 bases, and 12 bases lay outside the gene matches. The CDR3 is 16 residues long. Notes on the study in general: Diversity of TCR beta per million T cells declined in a roughly linear way with age. A greater number of naive CD4+ cells and higher diversity distinguished long-lived donors from aged donors.

This TCR was sampled from a woman of 80 years or more in good health. V gene TRBV9 combines with J gene TRBJ2-3, with TRBD1 matching over 10 bases. The sequenced material came from blood. The CDR3 bases are TGTGCCAGTGAACTCGGGACAGGGGTAAGGACAGATACGCAGTATTTT. This translates into CASELGTGVRTDTQYF. Together with reference TRBV9 and TRBJ2-3, the CDR3 gives the full variable domain: DSGVTQTPKHLITATGQRVTLRCSPRSGDLSVYWYQQSLDQGLQFLIQYYNGEERAKGNILERFSAQQFPDLHSELNLSSLELGDSALYFCASELGTGVRTDTQYFGPGTRLTVL.